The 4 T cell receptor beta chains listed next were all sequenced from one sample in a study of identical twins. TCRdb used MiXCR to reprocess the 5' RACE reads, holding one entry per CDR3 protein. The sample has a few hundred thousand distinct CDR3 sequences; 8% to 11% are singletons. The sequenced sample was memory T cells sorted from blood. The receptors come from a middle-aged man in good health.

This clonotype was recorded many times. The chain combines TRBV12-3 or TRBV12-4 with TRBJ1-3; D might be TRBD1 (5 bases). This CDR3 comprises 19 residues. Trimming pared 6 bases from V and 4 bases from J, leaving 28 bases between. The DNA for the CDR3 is TGTGCCAGCAGGCGTCGCCTAGGGACCGAATTATTGGGGGGAAACACCATATATTTT. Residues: CASRRRLGTELLGGNTIYF.

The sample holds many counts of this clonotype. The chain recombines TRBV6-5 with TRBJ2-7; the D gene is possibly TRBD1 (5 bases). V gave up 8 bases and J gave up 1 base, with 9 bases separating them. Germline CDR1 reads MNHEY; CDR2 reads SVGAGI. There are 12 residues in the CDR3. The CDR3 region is CASGRQSYEQYF. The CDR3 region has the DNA TGTGCCAGCGGGCGACAGTCCTACGAGCAGTACTTC.

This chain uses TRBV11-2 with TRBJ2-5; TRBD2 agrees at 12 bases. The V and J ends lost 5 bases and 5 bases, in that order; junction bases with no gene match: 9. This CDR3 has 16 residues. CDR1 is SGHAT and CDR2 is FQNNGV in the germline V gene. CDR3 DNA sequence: TGTGCCAGCAGCGGACTAGCGGGGATACCTGATGAGACCCAGTACTTC. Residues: CASSGLAGIPDETQYF.

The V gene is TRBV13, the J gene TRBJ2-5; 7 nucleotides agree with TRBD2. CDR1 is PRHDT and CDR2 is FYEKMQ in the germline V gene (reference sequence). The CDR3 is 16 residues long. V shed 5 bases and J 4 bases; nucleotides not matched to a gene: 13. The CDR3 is CASSPRGGASRETQYF. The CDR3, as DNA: TGTGCCAGCAGCCCTAGGGGAGGGGCTTCACGAGAGACCCAGTACTTC.